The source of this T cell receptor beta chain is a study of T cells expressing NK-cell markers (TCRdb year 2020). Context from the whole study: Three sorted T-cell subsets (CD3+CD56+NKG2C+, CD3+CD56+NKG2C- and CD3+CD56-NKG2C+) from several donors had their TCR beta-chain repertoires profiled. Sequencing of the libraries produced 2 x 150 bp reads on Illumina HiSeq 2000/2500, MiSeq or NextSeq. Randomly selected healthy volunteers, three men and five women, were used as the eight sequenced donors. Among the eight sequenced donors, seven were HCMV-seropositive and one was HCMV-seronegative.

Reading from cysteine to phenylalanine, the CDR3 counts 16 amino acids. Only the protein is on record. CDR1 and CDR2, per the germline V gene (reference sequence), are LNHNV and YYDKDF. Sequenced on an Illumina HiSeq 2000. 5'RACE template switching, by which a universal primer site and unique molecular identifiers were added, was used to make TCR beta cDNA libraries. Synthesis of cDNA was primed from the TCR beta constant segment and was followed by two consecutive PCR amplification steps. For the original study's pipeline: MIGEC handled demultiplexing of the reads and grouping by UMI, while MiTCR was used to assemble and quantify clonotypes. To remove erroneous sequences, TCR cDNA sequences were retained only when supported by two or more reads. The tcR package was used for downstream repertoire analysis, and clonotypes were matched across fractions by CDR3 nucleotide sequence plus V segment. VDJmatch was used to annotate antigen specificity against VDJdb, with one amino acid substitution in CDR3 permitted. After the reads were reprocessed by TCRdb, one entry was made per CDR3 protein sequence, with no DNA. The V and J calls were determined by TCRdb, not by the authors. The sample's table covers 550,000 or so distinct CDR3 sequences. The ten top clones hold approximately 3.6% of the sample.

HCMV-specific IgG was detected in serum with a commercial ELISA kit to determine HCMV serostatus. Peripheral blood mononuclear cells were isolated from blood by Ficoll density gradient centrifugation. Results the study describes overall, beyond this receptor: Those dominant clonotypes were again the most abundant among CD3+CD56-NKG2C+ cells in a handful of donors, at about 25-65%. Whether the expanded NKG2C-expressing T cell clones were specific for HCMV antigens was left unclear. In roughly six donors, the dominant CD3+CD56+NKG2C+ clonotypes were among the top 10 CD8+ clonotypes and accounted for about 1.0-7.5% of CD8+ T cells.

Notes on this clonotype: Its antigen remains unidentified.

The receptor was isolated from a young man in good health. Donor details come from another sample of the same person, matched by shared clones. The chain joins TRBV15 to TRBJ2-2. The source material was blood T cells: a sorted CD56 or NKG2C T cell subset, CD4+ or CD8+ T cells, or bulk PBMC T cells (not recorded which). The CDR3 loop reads CATSRVASIVAGELFF.